This T cell receptor beta chain was profiled in a study of blood T cell repertoires in COVID-19. Germline V CDR1 and CDR2: SGHDT, YYEEEE. The CDR3 runs to 16 residues. Trimming took 0 bases from V and 2 from J; bases not matched to a gene: 5. The table came from immunoSEQ multiplex PCR; TCRdb's copy has only in-frame clones and leaves some out. This sample yields about 160,000 clones, of which 80% to 90% are seen a single time; roughly 3.4% belongs to the top ten. The rearrangement links TRBV5-6 to TRBJ2-7; the match to TRBD2 covers 10 bases. This TCR was recovered from a man aged 70-80 years with acute or convalescent COVID-19. The material sequenced was peripheral blood. The CDR3 bases are TGTGCCAGCAGCTTGGTGGTCACTAGCGGGACCTACGAGCAGTACTTC. This codes for CASSLVVTSGTYEQYF.